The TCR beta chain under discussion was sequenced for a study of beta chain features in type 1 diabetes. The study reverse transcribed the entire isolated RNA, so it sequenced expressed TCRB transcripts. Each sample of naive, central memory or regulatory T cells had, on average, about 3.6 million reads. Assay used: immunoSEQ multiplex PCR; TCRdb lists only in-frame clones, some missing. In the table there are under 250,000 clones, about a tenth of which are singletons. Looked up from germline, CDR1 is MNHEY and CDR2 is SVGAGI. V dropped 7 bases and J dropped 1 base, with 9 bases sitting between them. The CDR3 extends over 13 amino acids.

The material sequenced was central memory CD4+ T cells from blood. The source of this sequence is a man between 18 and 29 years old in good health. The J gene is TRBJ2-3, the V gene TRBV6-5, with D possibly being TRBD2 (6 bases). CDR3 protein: CASTSGGTDTQYF. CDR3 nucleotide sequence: TGTGCCAGCACATCGGGGGGCACAGATACGCAGTATTTT.